This TCR beta chain was obtained from a study of blood T cell repertoires in COVID-19. Overall study: Sites across the United States, Italy and Spain contributed samples from acute and convalescent COVID-19. Sources were T cells, B-cell-depleted T cells, or PBMCs; the material itself was cDNA or gDNA.

Germline V gives CDR1 SGHVS, CDR2 FQNEAQ. The length of the CDR3 is 18 residues. The V and J ends lost 0 bases and 0 bases, in that order; junction bases with no gene match: 7. Source study methods: From reference gene primer amplification, estimates of nucleated cell counts were derived. TCRdb's table, derived via immunoSEQ multiplex PCR, lists solely in-frame clones and lacks some. V and J calls and clone size are as listed in that table; D and trimming were resolved from the DNA. The sample holds some 300,000 clones, 70% to 90% seen once. This TCR came from a woman aged 45-65 years with active or convalescent COVID-19. Sequencing was performed on peripheral blood. The V gene is TRBV7-8, the J gene TRBJ2-1; TRBD2 matches at 8 bases. The DNA of the CDR3 is TGTGCCAGCAGCTTAGCTCCGACCGGGAGGGGCTCCTACAATGAGCAGTTCTTC. This gives the protein CASSLAPTGRGSYNEQFF.